The T cell receptor beta chain described here comes from a study of control samples from healthy donors and cancer patients (dated by TCRdb to between 2020 and 2021). Libraries came from the immunoSEQ multiplex PCR assay. This is the immuneACCESS table as TCRdb keeps it, with only in-frame sequences that have V and J called. A part of the clones is gone; compared with another copy, unresolved V genes explain less than half, and the rest is unexplained. This sample is represented by roughly 86,000 clones; roughly 93% of them were singletons. The ten most abundant clones make up about 1.5% of the sample. Deletion took 3 bases off V and 7 bases off J, with a span of 15 bases between the germline ends. The germline V gene yields KGHDR for CDR1 and SFDVKD for CDR2. Including cysteine and phenylalanine, the CDR3 has 15 amino acids. Just CDR3 DNA is preserved here, 45 bases in frame from base 1. Remarks on this clone: The antigen it recognizes is unknown. One base away there is no much larger clone; base qualities are not given.

Rearrangement joined TRBV24-1 to TRBJ2-1; a weak D assignment points to TRBD1 (5 bases agree). This TCR was sampled from a woman aged 25 to 45 in good health. Sample: blood. The DNA reads as follows: TGTGCCACCAGTGATACGGCAGGGCTTGGGAATGAGCAGTTCTTC. This translates into CATSDTAGLGNEQFF.